One sample yielded the 9 T cell receptor beta chains listed below, sequenced in a study of beta chain features in type 1 diabetes. Every bit of the isolated RNA underwent reverse transcription, so sequencing read expressed TCRB transcripts. Here immunoSEQ multiplex PCR was the method, and the copy in TCRdb shows in-frame clones only, minus some. The repertoire holds 350,000 or so clones, with 20% as singletons. The sequencing sample was made of naive CD4+ T cells from blood. Every receptor here comes from a woman younger than 30 in good health.

There are a few counts of this clone. The chain carries TRBV7-2 and TRBJ2-1; D ambiguous. Trimming removed 1 base from V and 6 bases from J, with 7 bases in between. Per germline, CDR1 SGHTA and CDR2 FQGNSA. This CDR3 has 13 amino acids. CDR3 residues: CASSLDYSNEQFF. As DNA, the CDR3 is TGTGCCAGCAGCTTAGACTATTCCAATGAGCAGTTCTTC. The full variable domain, with the rest looked up from reference TRBV7-2 and TRBJ2-1, is GAGVSQSPSNKVTEKGKDVELRCDPISGHTALYWYRQSLGQGLEFLIYFQGNSAPDKSGLPSDRFSAERTGGSVSTLTIQRTQQEDSAVYLCASSLDYSNEQFFGPGTRLTVL.

This clone has more than one count but fewer than ten. The chain links TRBV6-5 to TRBJ2-7; 7 bases agree with TRBD1. Trimming took 0 bases from V and 3 from J; bases not matched to a gene: 2. CDR3 size: 14 residues. Germline V gives CDR1 MNHEY, CDR2 SVGAGI. This chain's CDR3 is CASSYSGQYYEQYF. Here the CDR3 DNA reads TGTGCCAGCAGTTACTCGGGACAGTACTACGAGCAGTACTTC.

This clone occurred once. This chain connects TRBV18 to TRBJ2-7; D unresolved. CDR1 and CDR2 (germline): KGHSH, LQKENI. V shed 3 bases and J shed 1 base, with 4 bases lying between them. This CDR3 contains 12 residues. CDR3 DNA: TGTGCCAGCTCACCCAGATCCTACGAGCAGTACTTC. It specifies CASSPRSYEQYF.

A few counts support this clone. The chain is built from TRBV5-1 and TRBJ2-7; maybe TRBD1 (7 bases). From germline, CDR1 is SGHRS and CDR2 YFSETQ. V was shortened by 2 bases and J by 2 bases, with 11 bases between the two germline ends. This CDR3 has 14 residues. In nucleotides, the CDR3 is TGCGCCAGCAGCTTTGGCGGGACAGCCTACGAGCAGTACTTC. Protein product: CASSFGGTAYEQYF.

This clone was counted between two and nine times. The rearrangement uses TRBV10-3 and TRBJ2-1; no reliable D call. The CDR3 sequence is 13 residues long. Trimming removed 10 bases at V and 7 bases at J, with 17 bases between. Germline assignment: CDR1 ENHRY and CDR2 SYGVKD. The CDR3: CATREVLHNEQFF. The CDR3 DNA is TGTGCCACCCGAGAGGTCCTTCATAATGAGCAGTTCTTC.

This clone was observed a handful of times. V and J are TRBV4-2 and TRBJ2-4; 12 nucleotides match TRBD1. Trimming took 2 bases from V and 1 from J; bases not matched to a gene: 3. The length of the CDR3 is 17 residues. Per the germline V gene, CDR1 is LGHNA and CDR2 is YNFKEQ. The DNA for the CDR3 is TGTGCCAGCAGCCAACCGGGACAGGGGGCTGCCAAAAACATTCAGTACTTC. It translates to CASSQPGQGAAKNIQYF.

This clone occurred a few times. The J gene is TRBJ1-1, the V gene TRBV6-6; 9 nucleotides align to TRBD1. The CDR3 contains 14 residues. From germline, CDR1 is MNHNY and CDR2 SVGAGI (reference sequence). V lost 5 bases, J lost 1 base, and 2 bases stayed unmatched. The CDR3 loop is CASSQGQGNTEAFF. The CDR3 DNA reads TGTGCCAGCAGTCAGGGACAGGGGAACACTGAAGCTTTCTTT.

In its sample, this clone was seen a few times. Other DNA sequences within the sample encode an identical CDR3. The gene calls are TRBV5-1 and TRBJ2-1, with 11 bases matching TRBD2. V dropped 3 bases and J dropped 3; count of bases not matched to a gene: 2. The CDR3 totals 15 residues. In germline, CDR1 is SGHRS, CDR2 YFSETQ. CDR3 nucleotide sequence: TGCGCCAGCAGCTCGACTAGCGGGAACTACAATGAGCAGTTCTTC. It codes for CASSSTSGNYNEQFF.

Only a few counts were recorded for this clone. Other nucleotide sequences from this sample produce the same CDR3. The chain carries TRBV5-1 and TRBJ2-1, with 9 positions matching TRBD2. V was pared by 0 bases and J by 6 bases, with 4 bases of the junction left unmatched. Looked up from germline, CDR1 is SGHRS and CDR2 is YFSETQ. The CDR3 totals 15 residues. This CDR3 is CASSLGLAGSNEQFF. Written as DNA, the CDR3 is TGCGCCAGCAGCTTGGGTCTAGCGGGGAGCAATGAGCAGTTCTTC. The full variable domain, rest sourced from reference TRBV5-1 and TRBJ2-1, is KAGVTQTPRYLIKTRGQQVTLSCSPISGHRSVSWYQQTPGQGLQFLFEYFSETQRNKGNFPGRFSGRQFSNSRSEMNVSTLELGDSALYLCASSLGLAGSNEQFFGPGTRLTVL.